Listed here are 18 T cell receptor beta chains from one sample, sequenced in a study of T-cell reconstitution after alpha-beta-depleted transplantation in children. The library targeted TCRbeta and was prepared with unique molecular identifiers. From the PCR reads, TCRdb called clonotypes with MiXCR, one entry per CDR3 protein. Among 610,000 or so distinct CDR3 sequences listed, 25% to 30% were seen once. The specimen was PBMCs, collected before TCRalphabeta/CD19-depleted stem cell transplant. Every receptor here comes from a boy less than two years old with Wiskott-Aldrich syndrome, due to receive a stem cell transplant.

The chain uses TRBV5-1 and TRBJ2-2; maybe TRBD2 (5 bases). The V and J ends lost 3 bases and 4 bases respectively, with 16 bases between them. The CDR3 is made up of 16 amino acids. The germline CDR1 and CDR2 sequences are SGHRS and YFSETQ. The CDR3 DNA sequence: TGCGCCAGCAGCTCCGGACTCCGGACGGCCACCGGGGAGCTGTTTTTT. Residues: CASSSGLRTATGELFF.

The chain uses TRBV20-1 and TRBJ1-5, with D possibly TRBD1 on 5 matching bases. There are 14 residues in the CDR3. Germline values: CDR1 DFQATT, CDR2 SNEGSKA (reference sequence). Trimming removed 6 bases at V and 6 bases at J, with 18 bases between. In nucleotides, the CDR3 is TGCAGTGCCATGGGGGGGGGGATGGGTCAGCCCCAGCATTTT. It translates to CSAMGGGMGQPQHF.

The gene calls are TRBV20-1 and TRBJ2-1; D perhaps matches TRBD1 (6 bases). The CDR3 totals 12 residues. Germline values: CDR1 DFQATT, CDR2 SNEGSKA (reference sequence). The CDR3 bases are TGCAGCAGGCCGGACAGCTACAATGAGCAGTTCTTC. It yields the protein CSRPDSYNEQFF.

There are a few counts of this clonotype. V usage is TRBV15 and J usage is TRBJ2-1, with D perhaps matching TRBD2 (6 bases). This CDR3 is 13 amino acids long. V lost 5 bases and J 13 bases, leaving 18 bases between the germline ends. Germline V gene data show CDR1 as LNHNV and CDR2 as YYDKDF (reference sequence). The chain's CDR3 is CATSRHTGTPQFF. CDR3 DNA: TGTGCCACCAGCCGTCACACCGGGACTCCACAGTTCTTC.

The gene calls are TRBV20-1 and TRBJ1-5; the D gene is possibly TRBD1 (5 bases). Germline loops: CDR1 DFQATT, CDR2 SNEGSKA (reference sequence). V lost 1 base to trimming and J lost 3 bases, with 10 bases between them. This CDR3 spans 14 amino acids. In nucleotides, the CDR3 is TGCAGTGCTAGAGTCGACAGAGACAATCAGCCCCAGCATTTT. This sequence encodes CSARVDRDNQPQHF.

The chain is built from TRBV9 and TRBJ2-1; 12 positions agree with TRBD2. V gave up 0 bases and J gave up 7 bases; unmatched junction bases: 5. This CDR3 spans 16 amino acids. The germline gives CDR1 SGDLS, CDR2 YYNGEE. CDR3 protein: CASSVGLAGGLNEQFF. The CDR3 region has the DNA TGTGCCAGCAGCGTAGGCCTAGCGGGAGGGTTGAATGAGCAGTTCTTC.

The sample holds a few counts of this clonotype. The rearrangement uses TRBV7-2 and TRBJ2-2; TRBD2 matches at 15 bases. The CDR3 is made up of 17 amino acids. Looked up from germline, CDR1 is SGHTA and CDR2 is FQGNSA. The trim removed 1 base at V and 4 bases at J, leaving 1 base unmatched. The CDR3 is CASSLVGLAGGTGELFF. CDR3 bases: TGTGCCAGCAGCTTAGTGGGACTAGCGGGAGGCACCGGGGAGCTGTTTTTT.

This chain uses TRBV20-1 with TRBJ2-3; no firm D call. V gave up 2 bases and J gave up 2 bases, with 2 bases separating them. The CDR3 totals 11 residues. Germline CDR1 reads DFQATT; CDR2 reads SNEGSKA (reference sequence). The chain's CDR3 is CSARFTDTQYF. As DNA, the CDR3 is TGCAGTGCTAGATTCACAGATACGCAGTATTTT.

A few counts support this clonotype. The gene calls are TRBV24-1 and TRBJ1-2, with D possibly being TRBD1 (5 bases). The CDR3 runs 15 residues. Germline CDR1 KGHDR, CDR2 SFDVKD. V lost 6 bases and J 2 bases, leaving 15 bases between the germline ends. CDR3 amino acids: CATSSSRGPNYGYTF. In nucleotides, the CDR3 is TGTGCCACCAGTTCGTCCCGGGGCCCGAACTATGGCTACACCTTC.

This clonotype was found a few times. The gene calls are TRBV27 and TRBJ2-1; a weak D match, TRBD2 (6 bases). Looked up from germline, CDR1 is MNHEY and CDR2 is SMNVEV (reference sequence). The CDR3 is 13 residues long. V lost 6 bases to trimming and J lost 2 bases, with 8 bases between them. Here the CDR3 DNA reads TGTGCCAGCAGACCTAGCGCCTACAATGAGCAGTTCTTC. Translated: CASRPSAYNEQFF.

This rearrangement joins TRBV5-6 to TRBJ2-7, with D perhaps matching TRBD2 (6 bases). Germline V gene data show CDR1 as SGHDT and CDR2 as YYEEEE. V was shortened by 1 base and J by 3 bases, with 20 bases between the two germline ends. The CDR3 has 17 residues. CDR3 in DNA: TGTGCCAGCAGCTTGACTAGCCCCAATGACTACTACTACGAGCAGTACTTC. Translating it yields CASSLTSPNDYYYEQYF. Complete variable domain (other parts from reference TRBV5-6 and TRBJ2-7): DAGVTQSPTHLIKTRGQQVTLRCSPKSGHDTVSWYQQALGQGPQFIFQYYEEEERQRGNFPDRFSGHQFPNYSSELNVNALLLGDSALYLCASSLTSPNDYYYEQYFGPGTRLTVT.

The V and J genes are TRBV7-8 and TRBJ2-1, with D possibly matching TRBD2 (6 bases). V was clipped by 2 bases and J by 7 bases, with 12 bases between them. The CDR3 has 14 residues. Germline V lookup: CDR1 SGHVS, CDR2 FQNEAQ. The CDR3 here is CASSLPGERNEQFF. The CDR3, as DNA: TGTGCCAGCAGCTTACCGGGGGAGAGGAATGAGCAGTTCTTC.

This clonotype was observed a few times. V is TRBV20-1 and J is TRBJ1-1, with unresolved D. V was pared by 2 bases and J by 4 bases, with 14 bases between. CDR3 length: 14 residues. Germline CDR1 DFQATT, CDR2 SNEGSKA (reference sequence). CDR3 amino acids: CSARTLLVSTEAFF. The CDR3 bases are TGCAGTGCTAGAACCCTACTGGTATCCACTGAAGCTTTCTTT.

The chain combines TRBV5-1 with TRBJ2-5; possible D gene TRBD1, 5 bases. The germline V gene encodes CDR1 SGHRS and CDR2 YFSETQ. There are 15 residues in the CDR3. V dropped 4 bases and J dropped 9 bases, with 22 bases sitting between them. The CDR3 protein is CASSGYRHLGVAQYF. CDR3 nucleotide sequence: TGCGCCAGCAGCGGTTACAGGCACCTAGGGGTTGCCCAGTACTTC.

The genes are TRBV18 and TRBJ2-1; D might be TRBD1 (5 bases). The CDR3 is 12 amino acids. CDR1 KGHSH and CDR2 LQKENI come from the germline V gene. Trimming removed 2 bases at V and 9 bases at J, with 8 bases between. For the CDR3, the DNA is TGTGCCAGCTCACCAGGGGCGGCTGAGCAGTTCTTC. Translating it yields CASSPGAAEQFF. Variable domain in full (rest from reference TRBV18 and TRBJ2-1): NAGVMQNPRHLVRRRGQEARLRCSPMKGHSHVYWYRQLPEEGLKFMVYLQKENIIDESGMPKERFSAEFPKEGPSILRIQQVVRGDSAAYFCASSPGAAEQFFGPGTRLTVL.

V gene TRBV6-1 combines with J gene TRBJ1-4, with TRBD1 as a possible D gene (5 bases). Germline V gene data show CDR1 as MNHNS and CDR2 as SASEGT. The CDR3 contains 14 residues. V was clipped by 6 bases and J by 5 bases, with 13 bases between them. CDR3 nucleotide sequence: TGTGCCAGCAGCGAGGGGAGCAGGAATGAAAAACTGTTTTTT. It is translated as CASSEGSRNEKLFF.

The CDR3: CSARDPRIIPDTQYF. CDR3 DNA sequence: TGCAGTGCTAGAGATCCTAGAATAATCCCAGATACGCAGTATTTT. The chain employs TRBV20-1 and TRBJ2-3; D ambiguous. The CDR3 covers 15 residues. Germline-derived CDR1 and CDR2 are DFQATT and SNEGSKA (reference sequence). The V gene lost 0 bases and the J gene lost 4 bases, with 14 bases spanning the gap.

This clonotype has only a few counts. The chain has TRBV10-3 and TRBJ2-7; 11 bases are a match to TRBD2. This CDR3 is 14 amino acids long. Per germline, CDR1 ENHRY and CDR2 SYGVKD. The trim removed 8 bases at V and 4 bases at J, leaving 7 bases unmatched. CDR3 nucleotide sequence: TGTGCCATCGGGGCATTAGCGGGAGGGTACGAGCAGTACTTC. Its protein is CAIGALAGGYEQYF.